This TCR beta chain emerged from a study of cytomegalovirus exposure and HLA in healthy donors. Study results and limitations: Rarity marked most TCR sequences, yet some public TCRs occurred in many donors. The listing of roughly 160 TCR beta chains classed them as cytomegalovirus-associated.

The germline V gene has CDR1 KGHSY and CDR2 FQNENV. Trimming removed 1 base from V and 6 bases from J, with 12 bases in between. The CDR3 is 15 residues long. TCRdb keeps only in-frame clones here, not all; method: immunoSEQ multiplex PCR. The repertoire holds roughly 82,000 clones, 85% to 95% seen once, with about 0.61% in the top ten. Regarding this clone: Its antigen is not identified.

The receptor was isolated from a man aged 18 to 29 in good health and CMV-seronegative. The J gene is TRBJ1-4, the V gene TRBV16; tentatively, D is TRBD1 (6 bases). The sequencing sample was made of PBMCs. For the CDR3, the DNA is TGTGCCAGCAGCCAATGGACAGCGCCGTATGAAAAACTGTTTTTT. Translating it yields CASSQWTAPYEKLFF.